A single sample gave rise to the 9 T cell receptor beta chains below, sequenced in a study of human T cells and chemical hapten exposure (dated by TCRdb to the early 2020s). The time point tag for this specimen amounts to: healthy volunteer bleed at 2 weeks. Total RNA was isolated from unfractionated whole blood collected in Tempus Blood RNA tubes. Library creation used RACE. These reads were obtained on a NextSeq 500. TCRdb handled the public reads itself, with Q25 trimming in fastp and clone calling in MiXCR, and kept productive beta chains. Identical CDR3 proteins give one entry, which carries the most common genes and DNA. In this sample the table shows about 46,000 distinct CDR3 sequences, 3.5% to 4.5% of which occur a single time. Clones ranked in the top ten supply 1.5% to 2% of the sample. The sample taken for sequencing was whole blood. The receptor source for this set is a female donor in good health. Some clones in this sample may be carry-over from other donors' samples.

There are many counts of this clonotype. The genes are TRBV20-1 and TRBJ2-1; D is perhaps TRBD1 or TRBD2 (5 bases each). The CDR3 extends over 12 amino acids. The germline gives CDR1 DFQATT, CDR2 SNEGSKA (reference sequence). V shed 5 bases and J shed 10 bases, with 15 bases lying between them. In DNA form, the CDR3 reads TGCAGTGCTCCTCTGGGACCGCTAGAGCAGTTCTTC. Translation: CSAPLGPLEQFF.

This clonotype was observed a few times. The chain uses TRBV5-1 and TRBJ1-4; the D is unclear. This CDR3 has 14 amino acids. CDR1 SGHRS and CDR2 YFSETQ come from the germline V gene. The ends were cut back, 0 bases at V and 10 bases at J, with 13 bases in the middle. The CDR3, as DNA: TGCGCCAGCAGCTTGGACGTCGGAGCGGGAAAACTGTTTTTT. Its protein product is CASSLDVGAGKLFF.

This clonotype was found many times. The CDR3 is CASSLTLGLWGAEQFF. The CDR3 DNA reads TGTGCCAGCAGCTTAACACTCGGCCTTTGGGGTGCTGAGCAGTTCTTC. The rearrangement joins TRBV7-3 to TRBJ2-1; D call uncertain. Germline V CDR1 and CDR2: SGHTA, FQGTGA. The CDR3 consists of 16 residues. V lost 0 bases, J lost 9 bases, and 18 bases lay in between.

This clonotype was observed at least ten times. This chain connects TRBV20-1 to TRBJ1-2, with 9 bases fitting TRBD1. The CDR3 runs to 15 residues. V was clipped by 3 bases and J by 7 bases; unmatched bases: 12. Germline V gives CDR1 DFQATT, CDR2 SNEGSKA (reference sequence). The CDR3 DNA reads as TGCAGTGCTAGCCCTACCCGGGACAGGGAGCTTGGCTACACCTTC. It translates to CSASPTRDRELGYTF.

The sample holds many counts of this clonotype. The CDR3 DNA is TGTGCCAGCAGCCTTGGGGGACTAGCGGGGGGGACCACAGATACGCAGTATTTT. Protein: CASSLGGLAGGTTDTQYF. The V and J genes are TRBV3-1 and TRBJ2-3; 16 nucleotides align to TRBD2. V shed 4 bases and J 2 bases; nucleotides not matched to a gene: 6. Germline CDR1 LGHDT, CDR2 YNNKEL (reference sequence). CDR3 length: 18 residues.

This clonotype was picked up many times. The rearrangement uses TRBV25-1 and TRBJ2-3; D is ambiguous. From germline, CDR1 is MGHDK and CDR2 SYGVNS. The CDR3 has 14 amino acids. V lost 4 bases to trimming and J lost 2 bases, with 10 bases between them. CDR3 sequence (DNA): TGTGCCAGCAGTGTAAGGGATGTCACAGATACGCAGTATTTT. This gives the protein CASSVRDVTDTQYF.

On this clonotype: A read error is possible here, since a much larger clone lies one base away. The chain recombines TRBV5-1 with TRBJ1-1, with D hard to call. The length of the CDR3 is 13 residues. V shed 4 bases and J shed 0 bases, with 7 bases lying between them. Germline V gives CDR1 SGHRS, CDR2 YFSETQ. The CDR3 DNA reads as TGCGCCAGCAGCCAGACCGTGAACACTGAAGCTTTCTTT. This gives the protein CASSQTVNTEAFF.

This clonotype was counted ten times or more. The chain is built from TRBV29-1 and TRBJ2-6; the D is unclear. The length of the CDR3 is 16 residues. Germline CDR1 SQVTM, CDR2 ANQGSEA. Between the trimmed V and J ends, which lost 0 bases and 4 bases, there was a span of 13 bases. The CDR3 protein is CSVEDPAGLGANVLTF. CDR3 DNA: TGCAGCGTTGAAGATCCGGCAGGTCTAGGGGCCAACGTCCTGACTTTC.

This clonotype was seen at least ten times. The chain carries TRBV7-2 and TRBJ1-5; perhaps TRBD1 as D (5 bases). CDR3 length: 15 residues. V shed 2 bases and J shed 2 bases, with 10 bases lying between them. Germline CDR1 and CDR2: SGHTA and FQGNSA. The CDR3 DNA is TGTGCCAGCAGCTTAAGCGGGGGTGGCAATCAGCCCCAGCATTTT. Its translation is CASSLSGGGNQPQHF.